This T cell receptor (beta chain) was retrieved from a study of blood T cell repertoires in COVID-19. Study-wide background: Sites in the United States, Italy and Spain provided acute and convalescent COVID-19 samples. T cells, B-cell-depleted T cells, or PBMCs provided the cDNA or gDNA that served as material.

Trimming removed 7 bases at V and 9 bases at J, with 14 bases between. This CDR3 contains 12 residues. Per germline, CDR1 SGHRS and CDR2 YFSETQ. How the authors handled the data: Researchers report that nucleated cell counts were estimated from reference gene primer amplification. Repertoires were generated with immunoSEQ multiplex PCR, while TCRdb's copy carries only in-frame clones and drops some. V, J and clone size are taken as reported in that table, and D and trimming were inferred from the DNA itself. The sample holds around 99,000 clones, roughly 78% seen once. Sequencing input: peripheral blood. The rearrangement uses TRBV5-1 and TRBJ2-1; D remains ambiguous. This receptor was identified in an elderly woman with active or convalescent COVID-19. CDR3 in amino acids: CASHHSLGEQFF. The CDR3 region has the DNA TGCGCCAGCCACCACAGCCTGGGTGAGCAGTTCTTC.